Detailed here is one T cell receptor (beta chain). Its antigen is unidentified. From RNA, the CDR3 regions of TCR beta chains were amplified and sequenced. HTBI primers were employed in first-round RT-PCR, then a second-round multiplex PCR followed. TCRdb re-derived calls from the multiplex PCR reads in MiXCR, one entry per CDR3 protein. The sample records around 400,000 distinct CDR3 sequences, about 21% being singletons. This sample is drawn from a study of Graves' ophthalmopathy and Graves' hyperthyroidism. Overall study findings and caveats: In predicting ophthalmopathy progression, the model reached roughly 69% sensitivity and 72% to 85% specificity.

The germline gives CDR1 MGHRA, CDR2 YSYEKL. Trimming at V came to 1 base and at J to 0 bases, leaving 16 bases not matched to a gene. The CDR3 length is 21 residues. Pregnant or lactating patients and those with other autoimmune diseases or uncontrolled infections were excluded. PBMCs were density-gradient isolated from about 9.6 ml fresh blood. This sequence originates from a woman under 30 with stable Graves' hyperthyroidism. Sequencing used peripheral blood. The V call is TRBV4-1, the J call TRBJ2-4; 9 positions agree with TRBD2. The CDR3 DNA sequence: TGCGCCAGCAGCCAAGTTCTAATTCGGGCTAGCGGGAAGGGAGCCAAAAACATTCAGTACTTC. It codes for CASSQVLIRASGKGAKNIQYF.